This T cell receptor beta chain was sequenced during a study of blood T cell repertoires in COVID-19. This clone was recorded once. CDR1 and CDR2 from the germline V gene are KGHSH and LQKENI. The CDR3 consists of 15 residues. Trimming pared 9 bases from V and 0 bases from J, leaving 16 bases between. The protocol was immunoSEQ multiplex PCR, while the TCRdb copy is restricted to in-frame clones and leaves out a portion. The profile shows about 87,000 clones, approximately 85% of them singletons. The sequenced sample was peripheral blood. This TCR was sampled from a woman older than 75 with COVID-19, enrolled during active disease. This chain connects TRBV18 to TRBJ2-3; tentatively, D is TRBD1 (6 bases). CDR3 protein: CASHQRQASTDTQYF. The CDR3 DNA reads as TGTGCCAGTCACCAGCGACAGGCCAGCACAGATACGCAGTATTTT. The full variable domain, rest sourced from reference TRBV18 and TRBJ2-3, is NAGVMQNPRHLVRRRGQEARLRCSPMKGHSHVYWYRQLPEEGLKFMVYLQKENIIDESGMPKERFSAEFPKEGPSILRIQQVVRGDSAAYFCASHQRQASTDTQYFGPGTRLTVL.